What follows describes a single T cell receptor beta chain. Its recognized antigen is unknown. Base qualities are not recorded, but no much larger clone differs from it by a single base. This sample was included in a study of T cell responses to AZD1222 COVID-19 vaccine (dated by TCRdb to the early 2020s). Looking at the study overall: TCR sequencing covered 230 to 250 trial participants: about 210 given two doses of AZD1222 and 26 given two doses of MenACWY control vaccine. Trial participants were enrolled by age into 18-55, 56-69 and 70-plus year subgroups, with around 140, 26 and 57 TCR-sequenced participants respectively.

Broader findings and caveats from the paper: Reportedly, close to half of the unique spike-specific TCRs recognized epitopes lying outside the regions that are mutated in the B.1.351 and B.1.1.7 variants. Participants were mostly white British and included more females than males, and it was suggested by the authors that clonal diversity may have been underestimated. No day 14 peak-response samples were available, so repertoires were characterized only after the peak T cell response. A significant rise in spike-specific TCR breadth and depth was observed after two AZD1222 doses relative to day 0 and relative to MenACWY recipients. CD4 TCRs associated with the vaccine covered the entire spike protein, and the dominant responses were in regions 160-218 and 743-854. Conclusions about previously exposed vaccinees are limited, since just six AZD1222 recipients were seropositive for SARS-CoV-2 at baseline. In the small 56-69-year group, the increase in depth fell short of significance, most likely because of low power.

The CDR3 measures 16 amino acids from cysteine to phenylalanine. Just the 48-base CDR3 DNA is kept, in frame starting at base 1. Cut back by 4 bases and 0 bases, the V and J ends lie 16 bases apart. CDR1 LGHNA and CDR2 YSLEER are derived from the germline V gene. The CDR3 regions of human TCRbeta chains were subjected to immunosequencing. The authors' pipeline ran thus. Repertoire TCRs were checked for matches against a reference library of SARS-CoV-2-specific TCRs that had been generated using the MIRA antigen-specificity platform. Breadth meant the fraction of unique TCRs that were SARS-CoV-2-associated, whereas depth meant the fraction of total T cells that were SARS-CoV-2-associated. Using the MIRA data, each spike-specific TCR was mapped to the spike region that the TCR reacts to and placed in a CD4 or CD8 class. Log10-transformed breadth and depth values were compared by one-way ANOVA with Sidak's multiple comparisons tests. Here the immuneACCESS table is served through TCRdb, limited to in-frame sequences with V and J called. Missing clones are a known gap in these copies; in checked studies unresolved V genes cover under half, and the rest lacks a known reason. V, J and clone size derive from that table, while D and trimming were established from the DNA sequence. The sample has fewer than 180,000 clones on record, 92% of them singletons. 3% to 4% of the sample belongs to the ten largest clones.

In the paper's terms, the time point label means: about 28 days (+/-7) after the second vaccine dose. AZD1222 recipients given second doses at about 4 weeks or at about 12 weeks were pooled, since spike-specific TCR depth and breadth were not found to differ between the two schedules. Samples from vaccinated people were obtained from the UK trials COV001 and COV002, which included a single-blind randomized controlled phase 2/3 trial of AZD1222 (ChAdOx1 nCoV-19) in healthy adults. For TCRbeta chain sequencing, PBMC samples were collected from trial participants at day 0 and at day 28 after the second dose.

The receptor chain draws on TRBV4-3 and TRBJ2-7; the D segment could be TRBD1, given 6 matching bases. The source of this sequence is an adult who received the AZD1222 COVID-19 vaccine. This specimen consisted of peripheral blood, obtained 28 days after the second AZD1222 dose. CDR3 loop: CASSLSGAGDSYEQYF. The DNA sequence is TGCGCCAGCAGCCTAAGTGGGGCAGGGGACTCCTACGAGCAGTACTTC.